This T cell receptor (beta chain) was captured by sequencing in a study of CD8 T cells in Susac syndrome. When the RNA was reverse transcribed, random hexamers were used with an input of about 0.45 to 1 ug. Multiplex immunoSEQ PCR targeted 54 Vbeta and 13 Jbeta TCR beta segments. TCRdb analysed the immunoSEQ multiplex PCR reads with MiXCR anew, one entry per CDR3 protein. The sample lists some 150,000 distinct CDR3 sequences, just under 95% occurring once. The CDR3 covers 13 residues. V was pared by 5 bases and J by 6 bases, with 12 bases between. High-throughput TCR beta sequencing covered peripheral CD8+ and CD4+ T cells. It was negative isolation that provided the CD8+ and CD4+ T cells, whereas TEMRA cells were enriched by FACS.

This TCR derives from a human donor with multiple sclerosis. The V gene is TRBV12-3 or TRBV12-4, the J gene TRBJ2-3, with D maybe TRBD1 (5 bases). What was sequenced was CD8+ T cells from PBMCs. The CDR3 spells CASSPRQIDTQYF. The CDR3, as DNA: TGTGCCAGCAGTCCGCGACAGATTGATACGCAGTATTTT.